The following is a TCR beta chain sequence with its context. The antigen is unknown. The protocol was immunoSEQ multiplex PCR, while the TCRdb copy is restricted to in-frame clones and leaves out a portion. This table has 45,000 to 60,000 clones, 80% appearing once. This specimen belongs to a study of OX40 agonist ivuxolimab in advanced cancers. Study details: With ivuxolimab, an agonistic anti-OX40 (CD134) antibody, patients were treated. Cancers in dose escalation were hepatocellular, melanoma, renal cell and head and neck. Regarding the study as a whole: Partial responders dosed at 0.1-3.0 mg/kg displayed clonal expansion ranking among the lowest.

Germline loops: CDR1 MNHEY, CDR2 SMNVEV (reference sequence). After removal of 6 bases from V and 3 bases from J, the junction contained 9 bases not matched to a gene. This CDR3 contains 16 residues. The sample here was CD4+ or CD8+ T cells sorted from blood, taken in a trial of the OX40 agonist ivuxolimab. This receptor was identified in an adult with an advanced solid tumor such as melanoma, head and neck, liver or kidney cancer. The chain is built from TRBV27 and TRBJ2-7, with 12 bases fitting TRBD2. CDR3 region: CASRRLAGVRIYEQYF. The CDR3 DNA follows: TGTGCCAGCAGACGACTAGCGGGGGTGAGGATCTACGAGCAGTACTTC.